This TCR beta chain emerged from a study of blood T cells in healthy people across ages. This CDR3 has 21 amino acids. V gave up 5 bases and J gave up 0 bases; unmatched junction bases: 23. The germline V gene has CDR1 DFQATT and CDR2 SNEGSKA (reference sequence). This clonotype was seen only a few times. Together with a sample-barcoded 5' primer, a J-beta primer mix was included in a second PCR lasting about 6 to 11 cycles. Each cDNA molecule, via a template-switch adaptor with 12 random nucleotides, was tagged. Via MiXCR, TCRdb re-called the 5' RACE reads, giving one row per CDR3 protein. Among roughly 700,000 distinct CDR3 sequences listed, more than 20% were seen once. The same sample was also studied in work on T cells of mothers and their children.

This clonotype originated in a boy between 5 and 17 years old in good health. The chain combines TRBV20-1 with TRBJ2-3, with 10 bases identical to TRBD2. Sequencing used blood. The CDR3, as DNA: TGCAGTGCTCATCCTGGGAGCCTCTCTAGCGGGGGACCAACTAGCACAGATACGCAGTATTTT. The encoded protein is CSAHPGSLSSGGPTSTDTQYF.